The rows below give T cell receptor beta chains drawn from one sample of a study of CD8+CD57+ T cells in acquired aplastic anemia. TCRdb reanalysed the reads using MiXCR and keeps one entry per CDR3 protein. The sample carries 160,000 or so distinct CDR3 sequences, roughly 48% recorded once. The sample comprised sorted CD4+, CD8+, or CD8+CD57+ T cells (not recorded which) from PBMCs. These receptor sequences come from a human donor with aplastic anemia. The CDR3 runs from the conserved cysteine through the conserved F or W. The D gene is left open where the match is weak. Where a row states a size, it is once, few, many or the class of an expanded clone; other rows omit it.

V	D	J	size	DNA	CDR3
TRBV2	.	TRBJ1-3	.	TGTGCCAGCAGTAAGGGGCGGAACACCATATATTTT	CASSKGRNTIYF
TRBV24-1	.	TRBJ1-2	.	TGTGCCACCAGTGCAAGTTGGGCCCCAAACTATGGCTACACCTTC	CATSASWAPNYGYTF
TRBV7-2	.	TRBJ1-6	.	TGTGCCAGCAGCTTCAATACAGGAGCACCCCTCCACTTT	CASSFNTGAPLHF
TRBV9	TRBD2	TRBJ2-3	.	TGTGCCAGCAGCCAAGTAGGGACTAGTAGAGATACGCAGTATTTT	CASSQVGTSRDTQYF
TRBV15	.	TRBJ2-7	.	TGTGCCACCAGCAGACCTAAACAGGAATATCCCTACGAGCAGTACTTC	CATSRPKQEYPYEQYF
TRBV6-2/TRBV6-3	TRBD2	TRBJ2-3	.	TGTGCCAGCAGAGCGCCTAGCGGGAAGAGAGCAGTTACGCAGTATTTT	CASRAPSGKRAVTQYF
TRBV10-3	TRBD1	TRBJ2-7	.	TGTGCCATCAGTGACGGTTTAGGACAGGCCTACGAGCAGTACTTC	CAISDGLGQAYEQYF
TRBV2	.	TRBJ2-1	.	TGTGCCAGCCAGGGCTACAATGAGCAGTTCTTC	CASQGYNEQFF
TRBV28	.	TRBJ1-4	.	TGTGCCAGCAGCTTTCTTCGAGGGGGGGGCCACGAAAAACTGTTTTTT	CASSFLRGGGHEKLFF
TRBV7-2	.	TRBJ2-7	many	TGTGCCAGCAGCCGCCCAGGGGATCTTCGGGAGCAGTACTTC	CASSRPGDLREQYF
TRBV19	.	TRBJ1-5	many	TGTGCCAGTAGTAAAGAGGGGATGAACAATCAGCCCCAGCATTTT	CASSKEGMNNQPQHF
TRBV12-3/TRBV12-4	.	TRBJ2-1	many	TGTGCCAGCAGTCAAAGTGACCACAATGAGCAGTTCTTC	CASSQSDHNEQFF
TRBV18	TRBD1	TRBJ1-5	.	TGTGCCAGCTCACCACCGGGACAGGGGGCGTCTCAGCCCCAGCATTTT	CASSPPGQGASQPQHF
TRBV7-4	.	TRBJ1-1	many	TGTGCCAGCAGCTTACGCAGGGGACTCAACACTGAAGCTTTCTTT	CASSLRRGLNTEAFF